The 14 T cell receptor beta chains below all came from one sample that was sequenced in a study of T cells in Graves' hyperthyroidism and ophthalmopathy. Amplification of TCR beta CDR3 regions was performed using RNA transcripts as template. An initial round of RT-PCR targeting the TCR CDR3 relied on the HTBI primer set. Each CDR3 protein gets one entry after TCRdb re-called the multiplex PCR reads with MiXCR. Altogether 460,000 or so distinct CDR3 sequences are present, around 14% being singletons, with the ten largest covering less than 20%. Sequenced input: blood. The source is a woman aged 18 to 35 with Graves' hyperthyroidism.

There are many counts of this clonotype. The chain links TRBV6-1 to TRBJ2-1; possible D gene TRBD1, 6 bases. Germline V CDR1 and CDR2: MNHNS, SASEGT. Trimming stripped 7 bases from V and 6 bases from J, with 16 bases between. The CDR3 length is 14 residues. The CDR3, as DNA: TGTGCCAGCACCTGGGGGCATTATGGCAATGAGCAGTTCTTC. It translates to CASTWGHYGNEQFF.

This clonotype was counted many times. This chain uses TRBV7-9 with TRBJ2-1; D remains unclear. CDR1 and CDR2 from the germline V gene are SEHNR and FQNEAQ (reference sequence). V was shortened by 5 bases and J by 0 bases, with 11 bases between the two germline ends. The CDR3 consists of 15 residues. The CDR3 DNA reads TGTGCCAGCAGCCATAGGTTGAGCTCCTACAATGAGCAGTTCTTC. This encodes CASSHRLSSYNEQFF.

This clonotype was detected many times. This chain joins TRBV20-1 and TRBJ2-7; no definite D call. The CDR3 length is 14 residues. Germline assignment: CDR1 DFQATT and CDR2 SNEGSKA (reference sequence). V lost 0 bases and J lost 6, with 15 bases in between. CDR3 DNA: TGCAGTGCTAGAGATGAGCTAGATTTAATCGAGCAGTACTTC. Encoded protein: CSARDELDLIEQYF.

CDR3: CASSQADRPQHF. CDR3 coding DNA: TGTGCCAGCAGCCAAGCGGATCGGCCCCAGCATTTT. V is TRBV3-1 and J is TRBJ1-5; D uncertain. This CDR3 has 12 amino acids. The germline V gene encodes CDR1 LGHDT and CDR2 YNNKEL (reference sequence). V lost 1 base to trimming and J lost 9 bases, with 7 bases between them.

This clonotype was detected many times. CDR3 DNA sequence: TGTGCCAGTAGTATTTCGCCTCGACAGGGGAGCACCGGGGAGCTGTTTTTT. It is translated as CASSISPRQGSTGELFF. V and J are TRBV19 and TRBJ2-2; 8 bases match TRBD1. Per the germline V gene, CDR1 is LNHDA and CDR2 is SQIVND (reference sequence). V gave up 3 bases and J gave up 4 bases; unmatched junction bases: 10. The CDR3 length is 17 residues.

This clonotype was seen a few times. The chain carries TRBV10-3 and TRBJ1-1; maybe TRBD1 (5 bases). Per germline, CDR1 ENHRY and CDR2 SYGVKD. There are 14 residues in the CDR3. Trimming removed 6 bases from V and 1 base from J, with 12 bases in between. The CDR3 bases are TGTGCCATCAGCAGACAGACCGAGAACACTGAAGCTTTCTTT. Its protein is CAISRQTENTEAFF.

The CDR3 DNA follows: TGTGCCAGCAGCGCCGACAGGGGGAACACTGAAGCTTTCTTT. Translated: CASSADRGNTEAFF. V usage is TRBV6-1 and J usage is TRBJ1-1; the match to TRBD1 covers 8 bases. J was trimmed by 1 base and V by 6 bases; bases with no gene match: 4. Looked up from germline, CDR1 is MNHNS and CDR2 is SASEGT. CDR3 length equals 14 residues.

Many counts were recorded for this clonotype. V is TRBV30 and J is TRBJ2-3; 7 nucleotides agree with TRBD1. V was pared by 3 bases and J by 0 bases, with 9 bases of the junction left unmatched. Germline CDR1 reads GTSNPN; CDR2 reads SVGIG (reference sequence). The CDR3 runs to 16 residues. CDR3 region: CAWSSTDRDSTDTQYF. Here the CDR3 DNA reads TGTGCCTGGAGCTCAACCGACAGGGACAGCACAGATACGCAGTATTTT.

Comment on this clonotype: The junction shows a germline mismatch at one end, possibly a read error. The CDR3 sequence: CASTYRDEQFF. CDR3 bases: TGTGCCAGCACTTACCGCGATGAGCAGTTCTTC. The chain is built from TRBV6-2 or TRBV6-3 and TRBJ2-1; D remains ambiguous. Germline loops: CDR1 MNHEY, CDR2 SVGEGT. The CDR3 contains 11 residues.

This clonotype was observed at least ten times. The chain combines TRBV5-1 with TRBJ1-1; D unclear. This CDR3 region has 16 residues. V was shortened by 2 bases and J by 4 bases, with 18 bases between the two germline ends. Germline V gene sequence: CDR1 SGHRS, CDR2 YFSETQ. Here the CDR3 reads CASSFNGHPGPTEAFF. CDR3 in DNA: TGCGCCAGCAGCTTTAATGGGCACCCAGGACCCACTGAAGCTTTCTTT.

The chain combines TRBV20-1 with TRBJ1-1; no definite D call. Germline V lookup: CDR1 DFQATT, CDR2 SNEGSKA (reference sequence). Trimming took off 5 bases at V and 8 bases at J, with 12 bases between the two ends. This CDR3 region has 11 residues. The CDR3 sequence: CSAHSGEEAFF. Written as DNA, the CDR3 is TGCAGTGCTCACTCCGGGGAAGAAGCTTTCTTT.

Ten or more counts support this clonotype. CDR3 nucleotide sequence: TGTGCCATCAGACAGGGGGTCACCGGGGAGCTGTTTTTT. It encodes CAIRQGVTGELFF. The rearrangement links TRBV10-3 to TRBJ2-2; TRBD1 aligns across 8 bases. Germline V gene lookup returns CDR1 ENHRY and CDR2 SYGVKD. The CDR3 extends over 13 amino acids. J was trimmed by 4 bases and V by 6 bases; bases with no gene match: 1.

This clonotype was detected ten times or more. The V and J genes are TRBV24-1 and TRBJ2-6, with 7 bases matching TRBD1. The CDR3 spans 18 residues. J gave up 0 bases and V 4 bases, and 8 bases lay outside the gene matches. Per germline, CDR1 KGHDR and CDR2 SFDVKD. CDR3 sequence reads: CATSEAGGLSSGANVLTF. The DNA of the CDR3 is TGTGCCACCAGTGAAGCAGGGGGTTTAAGCTCTGGGGCCAACGTCCTGACTTTC.

This clonotype was counted at least ten times. The J gene is TRBJ2-3, the V gene TRBV6-2 or TRBV6-3; 11 nucleotides match TRBD2. The CDR3 loop spans 15 amino acids. From germline, CDR1 is MNHEY and CDR2 SVGEGT. The V segment lost 4 bases and the J segment 10 bases; nucleotides outside the gene matches: 10. The CDR3 DNA follows: TGTGCCAGCAGTTCCGATACTAGCGGGAGAATCGCGCAGTATTTT. Residues: CASSSDTSGRIAQYF.